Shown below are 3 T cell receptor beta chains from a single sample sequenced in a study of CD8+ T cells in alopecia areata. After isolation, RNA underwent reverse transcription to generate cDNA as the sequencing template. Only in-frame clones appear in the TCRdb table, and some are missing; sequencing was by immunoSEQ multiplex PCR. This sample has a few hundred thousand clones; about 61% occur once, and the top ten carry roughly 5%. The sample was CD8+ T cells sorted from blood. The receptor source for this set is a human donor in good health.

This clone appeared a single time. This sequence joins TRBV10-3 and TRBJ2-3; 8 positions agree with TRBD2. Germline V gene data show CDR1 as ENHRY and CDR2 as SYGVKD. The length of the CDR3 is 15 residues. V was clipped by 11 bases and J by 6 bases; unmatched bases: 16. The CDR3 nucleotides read TGTGCCGCGGGGGGCGCTGGGCGGACCATGGATACGCAGTATTTT. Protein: CAAGGAGRTMDTQYF.

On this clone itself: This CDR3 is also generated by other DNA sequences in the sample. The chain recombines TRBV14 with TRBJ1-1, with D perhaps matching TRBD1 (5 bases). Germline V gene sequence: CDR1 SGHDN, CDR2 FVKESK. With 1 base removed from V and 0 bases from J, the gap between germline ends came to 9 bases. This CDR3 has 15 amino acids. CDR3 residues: CASSQGGALNTEAFF. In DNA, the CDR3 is TGTGCCAGCAGCCAAGGAGGGGCTTTGAACACTGAAGCTTTCTTT.

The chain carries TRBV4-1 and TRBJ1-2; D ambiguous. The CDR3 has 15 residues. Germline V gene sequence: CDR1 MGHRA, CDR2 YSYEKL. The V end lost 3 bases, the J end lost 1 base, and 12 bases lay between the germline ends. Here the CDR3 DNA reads TGCGCCAGCAGCCAGGCCAAGGCGGTTAACTATGGCTACACCTTC. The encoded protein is CASSQAKAVNYGYTF.